This entry concerns a single TCR beta chain. Its antigen is currently not known. Base qualities were left out, and no much larger clone turns up one base away. There are 16 amino acids in the CDR3, from cysteine to phenylalanine inclusive. This entry keeps only the CDR3 DNA: 48 bases, framed from base 1. From V the trimming removes 0 bases and from J it removes 10 bases, while the gene matches leave 11 bases of the junction unaccounted for. CDR1 MNHNS and CDR2 SASEGT are derived from the germline V gene. The sequencing machine was an Illumina HiSeq 2500. Quantitative 5'-RACE with molecular barcodes was the method used to prepare the TCR beta libraries. The study's processing was this. To identify disease-linked TCR variants, a new computational method was used, one built on a probabilistic model of VDJ rearrangement. TCRdb reworked the public reads: Q25 trimming with fastp, MiXCR clone assembly, productive beta chains retained. Each entry merges the rows of one CDR3 protein and shows their most common DNA and genes. It is TCRdb's table, rather than the study itself, that gives the V and J calls and clone size. The sample includes over 400,000 distinct CDR3 sequences, with around 26% observed a single time. 0.75% to 0.9% of the sample lies in the top ten.

This specimen belongs to a study of CD8 T cells in ankylosing spondylitis listed by TCRdb under 2017. A note on the overall study: The study set out to find disease-linked TCR variants by profiling T cell receptor beta repertoires in ankylosing spondylitis patients and healthy donors. The full study cohort comprised 25 ankylosing spondylitis patients and about a hundred healthy donors. Peripheral blood samples were taken, and synovial fluid was additionally collected from ankylosing spondylitis patients.

Findings and caveats that apply to the study as a whole: Blood from ankylosing spondylitis patients appeared to be characterized by a TCR beta motif composed of under 10 highly homologous amino acid variants. Some motif variants were previously reported in synovial fluid and blood of reactive arthritis patients, suggesting common disease-initiation mechanisms. A CD8+ phenotype was shown by the disease-linked clones, which were found at relatively low frequencies in peripheral blood. The disease-linked clones were reported to be significantly enriched in matched synovial fluid samples from ankylosing spondylitis patients.

Rearrangement joined TRBV6-1 to TRBJ2-1; the junction holds 8 bases that match TRBD1. The sequence was collected from a male donor with ankylosing spondylitis. The sample was blood, either unsorted or a sorted T cell fraction (not recorded which). The CDR3 region reads CASSEAMWQGAWEQFF. DNA sequence: TGTGCCAGCAGTGAAGCGATGTGGCAGGGGGCTTGGGAGCAGTTCTTC.